The T cell receptor (beta chain) under discussion was sequenced for a study of cytomegalovirus exposure and HLA in healthy donors. Study-level results: According to a later analysis, donors in an Asian-associated ancestry cluster reportedly had fewer N-insertions than the roughly 670-donor mean. Several top significant clusters appeared, in a later analysis, to be linked to common viral pathogens. Across all donors, roughly uniform sequencing depth was an assumption of the presence/absence analyses. In a later analysis, TCR beta V- and J-gene trimming showed a link to a missense DCLRE1C variant.

The PCR made use of 60 Vbeta and 13 Jbeta primers. Repertoires were generated with immunoSEQ multiplex PCR, while TCRdb's copy carries only in-frame clones and drops some. Of about 250,000 clones in the sample, nearly 95% were seen once. V gave up 5 bases and J gave up 9 bases, with 20 bases separating them. Per germline, CDR1 SGHRS and CDR2 YFSETQ. The CDR3 is 14 residues long. Worth noting for this clone: No antigen is known for it.

Sequences were obtained from PBMCs. This sequence was found in a girl aged 2-15 years in good health and CMV-seronegative. The V gene is TRBV5-1, the J gene TRBJ1-1; D might be TRBD1 (5 bases). CDR3 sequence reads: CASRIGGGERQAFF. CDR3 nucleotide sequence: TGCGCCAGCAGAATCGGCGGGGGGGAGAGACAAGCTTTCTTT.